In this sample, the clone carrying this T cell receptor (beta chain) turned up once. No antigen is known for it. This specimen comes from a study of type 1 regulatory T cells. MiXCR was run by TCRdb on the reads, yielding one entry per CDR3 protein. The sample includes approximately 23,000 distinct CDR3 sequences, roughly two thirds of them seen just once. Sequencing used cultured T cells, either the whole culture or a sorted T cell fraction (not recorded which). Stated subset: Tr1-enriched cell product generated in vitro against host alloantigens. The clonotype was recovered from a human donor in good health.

CDR3 DNA: TGCAGTGCCGATGGACCAGTTGATACGCAGTATTTT. Amino acid sequence: CSADGPVDTQYF. This chain connects TRBV20-1 to TRBJ2-3; D not resolved. The germline V gene has CDR1 DFQATT and CDR2 SNEGSKA (reference sequence). Deletions cut 6 bases from V and 6 bases from J, with 13 bases between. The CDR3 contains 12 residues.